This is a list of T cell receptor beta chains from one sample in a study of OX40 agonist ivuxolimab in advanced cancers. Assay used: immunoSEQ multiplex PCR; TCRdb lists only in-frame clones, some missing. Among around 38,000 clones listed, 78% were seen once. The sequencing used CD4+ or CD8+ T cells sorted from blood, collected in a trial of the OX40 agonist ivuxolimab. The origin of the receptors is an adult with an advanced solid tumor such as melanoma, head and neck, liver or kidney cancer. Both conserved end residues are part of each CDR3. The order of the fields is D gene, V gene, J gene, clone size, CDR3 DNA, CDR3 protein. The D gene is left open where the match is weak. Only part of the rows carry a size: once, few, many, or a class if the clone is expanded.

.	TRBV5-8	TRBJ1-2	.	TGTGCCAGCAGCTCCATCTTGGGTGGACCGCCTAGTCGCTATGGCTACACCTTC	CASSSILGGPPSRYGYTF
TRBD1	TRBV30	TRBJ1-3	few	TGTGCCTACGACAGGGTGTCTGGAAACACCATATATTTT	CAYDRVSGNTIYF
.	TRBV19	TRBJ1-6	.	TGTGCCAGTAAAACCAGGGGAAATTCACCCCTCCACTTT	CASKTRGNSPLHF
TRBD1	TRBV6-1	TRBJ2-3	.	TGTGCCAGCAGGATACAGGGGCCAGATACGCAGTATTTT	CASRIQGPDTQYF
.	TRBV5-5	TRBJ1-4	.	TGTGCCAGCAGCTGGGAACCAGGGGACGAAAAACTGTTTTTT	CASSWEPGDEKLFF
TRBD2	TRBV10-1	TRBJ2-3	.	TGCGCCAGCAGGAAGGTAGCGGGAGAGGGTACGCAGTATTTT	CASRKVAGEGTQYF
TRBD1	TRBV11-2	TRBJ2-2	few	TGTGCCAGCAGCTTGGGACAGCTCACCGCCGGGGAGCTGTTTTTT	CASSLGQLTAGELFF
.	TRBV6-1	TRBJ1-6	.	TGTGCCAGCAGTGAAGCGACTCAATATAATTCACCCCTCCACTTT	CASSEATQYNSPLHF
.	TRBV6-1	TRBJ1-5	few	TGTGCCAGCAGTGAATGGAAATATCAGCCCCAGCATTTT	CASSEWKYQPQHF
TRBD2	TRBV5-1	TRBJ2-3	.	TGCGCCAGCAGCCTAGCGGGAGGCACAGATACGCAGTATTTT	CASSLAGGTDTQYF
.	TRBV5-6	TRBJ1-2	few	TGTGCCAGCAGCTTATCAGGGAATAAATATGGCTACACCTTC	CASSLSGNKYGYTF
TRBD1	TRBV6-5	TRBJ2-7	.	TGTGCCAGCAGTCCGGGACAGGTCTCCGAGCAGTACTTC	CASSPGQVSEQYF
TRBD2	TRBV19	TRBJ2-3	.	TGTGCCAGTAGTTTAACTAGCGGGGGGCTCACAGATACGCAGTATTTT	CASSLTSGGLTDTQYF
TRBD2	TRBV7-3	TRBJ2-1	.	TGTGCCAGCAGCCCCACTAGCGGGGGGAACAATGAGCAGTTCTTC	CASSPTSGGNNEQFF
TRBD1	TRBV6-1	TRBJ2-7	.	TGTGCCAGCAGCGAGGTGGAGACAGGGTTTTACGAGCAGTACTTC	CASSEVETGFYEQYF
.	TRBV6-1	TRBJ1-1	.	TGTGCCAGCAGTGAGTCAGGGGTAACTGAAGCTTTCTTT	CASSESGVTEAFF
.	TRBV5-1	TRBJ2-7	once	TGCGCCAGCAGCTCGGCAGGGGTTGGGGAGCAGTACTTC	CASSSAGVGEQYF
.	TRBV10-3	TRBJ2-1	once	TGTGCCATCCGTCCGAACGAGCAATACAATGAGCAGTTCTTC	CAIRPNEQYNEQFF
.	TRBV18	TRBJ1-6	once	TGTGCCAGCTCCCGGGACCGGGAAGGGTCACCCCTCCACTTT	CASSRDREGSPLHF
TRBD2	TRBV6-5	TRBJ2-7	once	TGTGCCAGCGCTCCGGGACTAGCGGCCTACGAGCAGTACTTC	CASAPGLAAYEQYF
.	TRBV9	TRBJ1-1	.	TGTGCCAGCAGCGCACAGGGCTCGACAATGAACACTGAAGCTTTCTTT	CASSAQGSTMNTEAFF
TRBD1	TRBV2	TRBJ2-3	once	TGTGCCAGCAGTGATAGGGGGACAGGGCAAGATACGCAGTATTTT	CASSDRGTGQDTQYF
.	TRBV6-5	TRBJ1-1	.	TGTGCCAGCAGTTACTCCGTGAACACTGAAGCTTTCTTT	CASSYSVNTEAFF
.	TRBV27	TRBJ1-6	.	TGTGCCAGCAGTTTTATGGATTCACCCCTCCACTTT	CASSFMDSPLHF
TRBD1	TRBV6-6	TRBJ1-2	once	TGTGCCAGCACCCCCGGACAGGGCTATGGCTACACCTTC	CASTPGQGYGYTF
TRBD2	TRBV5-1	TRBJ2-3	.	TGCGCCAGCAGCACAGGGACTAGCGGGAGCACAGATACGCAGTATTTT	CASSTGTSGSTDTQYF
TRBD1	TRBV15	TRBJ1-5	few	TGTGCCACAGGGACAGGCCAAGGAGCGAGCAATCAGCCCCAGCATTTT	CATGTGQGASNQPQHF
.	TRBV4-1	TRBJ1-6	.	TGCGCCAGCAGCCCTCAGGGGCCACCCCTCCACTTT	CASSPQGPPLHF
TRBD1	TRBV4-1	TRBJ1-2	.	TGCGCCAGCAGCCAAGATACATCGGAGGGGGCCGTCTATGGCTACACCTTC	CASSQDTSEGAVYGYTF
TRBD2	TRBV6-5	TRBJ2-3	.	TGTGCCGCACGGGGGGTTGGCACAGATACGCAGTATTTT	CAARGVGTDTQYF
.	TRBV7-2	TRBJ1-6	few	TGTGCCAGCAGCTTTTTTGATTCACCCCTCCACTTT	CASSFFDSPLHF
.	TRBV28	TRBJ1-6	.	TGTGCCAGCACCCGTGAATACTCACCCCTCCACTTT	CASTREYSPLHF
TRBD1	TRBV9	TRBJ1-2	.	TGTGCCAGCAGCGGGACAGGCTATGGCTACACCTTC	CASSGTGYGYTF
TRBD2	TRBV9	TRBJ2-1	.	TGTGCCAGCAGCGTAGCAGACGGGGGGGGCCGGTGGCACAATGAGCAGTTCTTC	CASSVADGGGRWHNEQFF
.	TRBV5-4	TRBJ2-5	.	TGTGCCAGCAGCGGGGCCTGGGGTCAGCCGGAGACCCAGTACTTC	CASSGAWGQPETQYF
TRBD2	TRBV11-2	TRBJ2-7	.	TGTGCCAGCAGTCGAAACCCGGGACTAGAATACGAGCAGTACTTC	CASSRNPGLEYEQYF